The 11 T cell receptor beta chains reported below all come from one sample, sequenced in a study of a mutant IDH1 vaccine in newly diagnosed glioma (dated by TCRdb to about 2021). Libraries were constructed by the immunoSEQ multiplex PCR assay. TCRdb provides this immuneACCESS table in a form limited to in-frame rearrangements. Some clones are lacking; in checked studies, under half of them reflect an unresolved V gene, and why the rest are absent is not known. Here the sample has about 21,000 clones; around 92% occur a single time. The biggest ten clones account for more than 5.5% of the sample. The intended sense of this specimen's time point label: week 11, during vaccination. A 20-mer mutant IDH1 peptide at 300 micrograms in Montanide made up each vaccine dose, which was injected subcutaneously together with topical imiquimod. Their cognate antigens are unknown. The sample in question was PBMCs, obtained from a glioma patient whose treatment included an IDH1 peptide vaccine. Receptors were obtained from a woman aged 35 to 49 with glioma.

The chain is built from TRBV6-5 and TRBJ1-5; D may be TRBD1 (5 bases). Germline CDR1 is MNHEY and CDR2 is SVGAGI. The CDR3 loop spans 14 amino acids. V was trimmed by 2 bases and J by 5 bases, leaving 10 bases between them. The DNA of the CDR3 is TGTGCCAGCAGTTACAGGCCCAGGGATCAGCCCCAGCATTTT. Translated, it gives CASSYRPRDQPQHF.

The chain joins TRBV25-1 to TRBJ1-6, with unresolved D. V gave up 9 bases and J gave up 8 bases, with 17 bases separating them. The germline V gene has CDR1 MGHDK and CDR2 SYGVNS. The CDR3 is 14 residues long. The CDR3 sequence: CASRPRGLYSPLHF. The CDR3 DNA is TGTGCCAGTCGGCCTCGAGGTTTATATTCACCCCTCCACTTT.

The chain joins TRBV4-1 to TRBJ2-5; no reliable D call. Germline CDR1 is MGHRA and CDR2 is YSYEKL. The CDR3 extends over 14 amino acids. Deletions cut 1 base from V and 5 bases from J, with 11 bases between. The CDR3 here is CASSQAEFRETQYF. CDR3 in DNA: TGCGCCAGCAGCCAAGCTGAGTTCAGGGAGACCCAGTACTTC.

Only one count was recorded for this clone. V and J are TRBV6-1 and TRBJ1-2; TRBD1 is a possible D gene (5 bases). The CDR3 totals 18 residues. CDR1 MNHNS and CDR2 SASEGT come from the germline V gene. Trimming left V 2 bases short and J 5 bases short, with 24 bases between. CDR3 in DNA: TGTGCCAGCAGTGAACATGAGCTTGGCAGGGTCAATAGGTATGGCTACACCTTC. Its protein product is CASSEHELGRVNRYGYTF.

This clone appeared once. The rearrangement uses TRBV30 and TRBJ2-7; D gene uncertain. The CDR3 has 11 amino acids. Trimming shortened V by 0 bases and J by 3 bases, and 3 bases separated the two germline ends. Germline-derived CDR1 and CDR2 are GTSNPN and SVGIG (reference sequence). In nucleotides, the CDR3 is TGTGCCTGGAGTGTCAGCTACGAGCAGTACTTC. Translating it yields CAWSVSYEQYF.

The V gene is TRBV7-8, the J gene TRBJ2-1; D gene unclear. The V and J ends lost 5 bases and 4 bases respectively, with 9 bases between them. This CDR3 comprises 13 residues. Germline CDR1 reads SGHVS; CDR2 reads FQNEAQ. The CDR3 region is CASSQSSYNEQFF. The DNA of the CDR3 is TGTGCCAGCAGCCAATCAAGTTACAATGAGCAGTTCTTC.

The chain couples TRBV7-2 to TRBJ2-6, with 10 bases aligning to TRBD2. CDR1 SGHTA and CDR2 FQGNSA come from the germline V gene. After removal of 4 bases from V and 0 bases from J, the junction contained 0 bases not matched to a gene. The CDR3 consists of 16 residues. The CDR3 region has the DNA TGTGCCAGCAGCTCTAGCGGGGGCTCTGGGGCCAACGTCCTGACTTTC. Its protein is CASSSSGGSGANVLTF.

The chain links TRBV7-9 to TRBJ1-5, with 10 bases aligning to TRBD1. Germline V gene lookup returns CDR1 SEHNR and CDR2 FQNEAQ (reference sequence). Trimming took 5 bases from V and 2 from J; bases not matched to a gene: 3. The CDR3 covers 15 residues. The CDR3 region is CASSPGTGGNQPQHF. The DNA of the CDR3 is TGTGCCAGCAGCCCCGGGACAGGGGGCAATCAGCCCCAGCATTTT.

The CDR3 DNA reads TGTGCCAGCAGCTTGGCTGGGCCCGCCGCGGATACGCAGTATTTT. Its translation: CASSLAGPAADTQYF. V usage is TRBV5-4 and J usage is TRBJ2-3; D remains ambiguous. The V end was cut by 0 bases, the J end by 6 bases, with 14 bases between. The CDR3 has 15 amino acids. Germline V gene sequence: CDR1 SGHNT, CDR2 YYREEE (reference sequence).

The chain recombines TRBV9 with TRBJ2-3; D gene uncertain. Trimming shortened V by 3 bases and J by 3 bases, and 5 bases separated the two germline ends. Germline CDR1 is SGDLS and CDR2 is YYNGEE. The CDR3 is 12 amino acids. CDR3 amino acids: CASSASTDTQYF. The CDR3, as DNA: TGTGCCAGCAGCGCATCGACAGATACGCAGTATTTT.

This chain joins TRBV2 and TRBJ2-1, with 7 bases identical to TRBD1. The CDR3 length is 15 residues. The germline V gene encodes CDR1 SNHLY and CDR2 FYNNEI. The J segment lost 6 bases and the V segment lost 6 bases, leaving 11 bases of the junction unmatched. The CDR3 protein is CASSRTVTGSNEQFF. CDR3 bases: TGTGCCAGCAGCCGAACCGTGACAGGGTCCAATGAGCAGTTCTTC.